This T cell receptor (beta chain) was sequenced for a study of T cells after yellow fever vaccination. Findings of the study overall: The bulk population could contribute abundant contaminating clonotypes to FACS-sorted repertoires. Across the CD4 and CD8 compartments, a small share of clonotypes was present in both. The study found a weaker secondary response that peaked faster, day 5 versus 15.

This clonotype was found a few times. Its antigen is not known. The CDR3 is 15 residues long. Unmatched junction bases numbered 5, after V lost 0 bases and J lost 8 bases. TCRdb reanalysed the 5' RACE reads using MiXCR and keeps one entry per CDR3 protein. The repertoire consists of around 310,000 distinct CDR3 sequences, with 8.7% occurring once and the leading ten covering around 17%. This TCR was recovered from a man aged 18-30 years who received the YFV17D yellow fever vaccine. V usage is TRBV12-3 or TRBV12-4 and J usage is TRBJ2-5, with 11 nucleotides matching TRBD2. The sample in question was PBMCs, obtained on the day of the first yellow fever vaccination. The CDR3 reads CASSLAAGTSGTQYF. In DNA form, the CDR3 reads TGTGCCAGCAGTTTAGCGGCCGGGACTAGCGGCACCCAGTACTTC.